A selection of T cell receptor beta chains follows, all from one sample in a study of OX40 agonist ivuxolimab in advanced cancers. The table came from immunoSEQ multiplex PCR; TCRdb's copy has only in-frame clones and leaves some out. This table holds under 100,000 clones, less than 85% found once. Here the sequenced sample was CD4+ or CD8+ T cells sorted from blood, taken in a trial of the OX40 agonist ivuxolimab. The receptors shown here come from an adult with an advanced solid tumor such as melanoma, head and neck, liver or kidney cancer. The CDR3 runs from the conserved cysteine through the conserved F or W. Fields, in order: J gene, clone size, V gene, D gene, CDR3 DNA, CDR3 protein. A D gene is named only where the DNA matches it firmly. A clone size is listed for some rows: how often the clone was seen (once, few, many), or a class if it is expanded.

j_call: TRBJ2-2; clone_size: .; v_call: TRBV10-3; d_call: .; cdr3_nt: TGTGCCATCAGGACCGCGGGTGGCACCGGGGAGCTGTTTTTT; cdr3_aa: CAIRTAGGTGELFF
j_call: TRBJ2-3; clone_size: few; v_call: TRBV28; d_call: .; cdr3_nt: TGTGCCAGCAGTTCGGGCCTTCAAACTAGCACAGATACGCAGTATTTT; cdr3_aa: CASSSGLQTSTDTQYF
j_call: TRBJ2-1; clone_size: .; v_call: TRBV7-3; d_call: TRBD2; cdr3_nt: TGTGCCAGCAGCTTAAATGCGGGACTAGCGGGTCAGGGGGAGCAGTTCTTC; cdr3_aa: CASSLNAGLAGQGEQFF
j_call: TRBJ2-3; clone_size: .; v_call: TRBV7-2; d_call: .; cdr3_nt: TGTGCCAGCAGCCCGGGACTTCTCACAGATACGCAGTATTTT; cdr3_aa: CASSPGLLTDTQYF
j_call: TRBJ1-2; clone_size: .; v_call: TRBV6-6; d_call: .; cdr3_nt: TGTGCCAGCAGTCTAGACGGACCCCGAGGCTACACCTTC; cdr3_aa: CASSLDGPRGYTF
j_call: TRBJ1-2; clone_size: .; v_call: TRBV4-2; d_call: .; cdr3_nt: TGTGCCAGCAGCCAGAAGATGACAGGTTATTATGGCTACACCTTC; cdr3_aa: CASSQKMTGYYGYTF
j_call: TRBJ1-5; clone_size: few; v_call: TRBV6-6; d_call: TRBD1; cdr3_nt: TGTGCCAGTACAGGGGGCAATCAGCCCCAGCATTTT; cdr3_aa: CASTGGNQPQHF
j_call: TRBJ2-7; clone_size: .; v_call: TRBV4-1; d_call: .; cdr3_nt: TGCGCCAGCAGCCAAGATTCATACTGGGGGCAGTACTTC; cdr3_aa: CASSQDSYWGQYF
j_call: TRBJ2-3; clone_size: .; v_call: TRBV7-2; d_call: .; cdr3_nt: TGTGCCAGCAGCCCACGGGCTAGCGCAGATACGCAGTATTTT; cdr3_aa: CASSPRASADTQYF
j_call: TRBJ1-1; clone_size: .; v_call: TRBV5-1; d_call: .; cdr3_nt: TGCGCCAGCGATCTAGGAGTCGGGGACTCTCAAGCTTTCTTT; cdr3_aa: CASDLGVGDSQAFF
j_call: TRBJ1-2; clone_size: .; v_call: TRBV19; d_call: .; cdr3_nt: TGTGCCAGTAGTACAACAGGGACCACGGACTATGGCTACACCTTC; cdr3_aa: CASSTTGTTDYGYTF
j_call: TRBJ2-7; clone_size: .; v_call: TRBV7-9; d_call: TRBD1; cdr3_nt: TGTGCCAGCAGCAGAGGACAGGGAAGCTCCTACGAGCAGTACTTC; cdr3_aa: CASSRGQGSSYEQYF
j_call: TRBJ1-2; clone_size: .; v_call: TRBV30; d_call: .; cdr3_nt: TGTGCCTGGAGAGAAAACTATGGCTACACCTTC; cdr3_aa: CAWRENYGYTF
j_call: TRBJ2-1; clone_size: .; v_call: TRBV7-8; d_call: .; cdr3_nt: TGTGCCAGCAGCTCCTCGTACGTCGACAATGAGCAGTTCTTC; cdr3_aa: CASSSSYVDNEQFF
j_call: TRBJ1-6; clone_size: few; v_call: TRBV7-2; d_call: TRBD1; cdr3_nt: TGTGCCAGCAGCTCACAGGGGGCCAATTCACCCCTCCACTTT; cdr3_aa: CASSSQGANSPLHF